This T cell receptor beta chain was identified during a study of T cells after yellow fever vaccination. TCRdb reprocessed the 5' RACE reads via MiXCR and lists one record per CDR3 protein. This sample carries 450,000 to 600,000 distinct CDR3 sequences, roughly 14% of them seen once, and the ten largest clones take roughly 13%. This clonotype was counted a few times. Germline values: CDR1 SGHRS, CDR2 YFSETQ. Trimming removed 1 base at V and 5 bases at J, with 10 bases between. The CDR3 has 14 amino acids. The source material was PBMCs, sampled on the day of the yellow fever booster vaccination. The V and J genes are TRBV5-1 and TRBJ2-1; D not resolved. This TCR came from a man under 40 who received the YFV17D yellow fever vaccine. The CDR3 coding sequence is TGCGCCAGCAGCTTGAACGTAGCAGACAATGAGCAGTTCTTC. Its protein product is CASSLNVADNEQFF.